This T cell receptor beta chain derives from a study of T cells after yellow fever vaccination. Study outcomes and limitations: Weaker overall, the secondary response nonetheless peaked faster (day 5 versus 15). Post-booster repertoires again held most primary-vaccination clones (just under 97% CD4, 88% CD8). Some clonotypes were seen in both the CD4 and the CD8 compartments. These made up a small share and likely arose from convergent recombination.

This clonotype showed up just a few times. Its antigen is as yet unknown. The 5'RACE template-switching step produced TCR cDNA and added a universal primer site and UMIs. TCRdb used MiXCR to reprocess the 5' RACE reads, holding one entry per CDR3 protein. Of 230,000 or so distinct CDR3 sequences in the sample, 6.5% to 7.5% were seen once. Trimming pared 6 bases from V and 8 bases from J, leaving 17 bases between. The CDR3 has 13 amino acids. Per the germline V gene, CDR1 is SEHNR and CDR2 is FQNEAQ (reference sequence). The origin of this receptor is a young man who received the YFV17D yellow fever vaccine. This chain connects TRBV7-9 to TRBJ2-7; D unresolved. Sequencing was performed on CD4+ T cells sorted from PBMCs, taken on the day of the yellow fever booster vaccination. The CDR3 coding sequence is TGTGCCAGCAGACCCATCGCTGGAGCGCAGCAGTACTTC. Amino acid sequence: CASRPIAGAQQYF.